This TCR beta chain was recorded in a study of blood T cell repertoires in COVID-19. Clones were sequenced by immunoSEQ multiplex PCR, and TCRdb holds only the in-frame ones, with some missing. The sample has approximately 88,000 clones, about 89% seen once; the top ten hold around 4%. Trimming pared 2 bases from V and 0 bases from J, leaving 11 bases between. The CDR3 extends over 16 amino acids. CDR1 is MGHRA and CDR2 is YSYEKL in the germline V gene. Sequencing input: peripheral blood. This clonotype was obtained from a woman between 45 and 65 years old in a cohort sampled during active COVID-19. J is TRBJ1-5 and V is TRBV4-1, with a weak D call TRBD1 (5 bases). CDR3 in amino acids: CASSQQGAYSNQPQHF. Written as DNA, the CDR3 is TGCGCCAGCAGCCAACAGGGTGCCTATAGCAATCAGCCCCAGCATTTT.